This TCR beta chain was identified during a study of blood T cell repertoires in COVID-19. About the study: The study drew acute and convalescent COVID-19 samples from the United States, Italy and Spain. T cells, B-cell-depleted T cells, or PBMCs provided the cDNA or gDNA that served as material.

Original processing notes: Reference gene primer amplification in the assay estimated nucleated cell counts. Repertoires were generated with immunoSEQ multiplex PCR, while TCRdb's copy carries only in-frame clones and drops some. V and J calls and clone size follow that table, whereas D and trimming were derived from the DNA. This sample has 95,000 to 120,000 clones, with over 65% found just once. CDR1 is ENHRY, CDR2 SYGVKD, per germline. The CDR3 runs 14 residues. V shed 6 bases and J 2 bases; nucleotides not matched to a gene: 3. This clone has only a few counts. The rearrangement joins TRBV10-3 to TRBJ2-3; TRBD1 aligns across 9 bases. The sequence was collected from a woman aged 40 to 50 with acute or convalescent COVID-19. Sequencing was carried out using peripheral blood. CDR3: CAIRGDRVTDTQYF. The CDR3 DNA follows: TGTGCCATCAGGGGGGACAGGGTCACAGATACGCAGTATTTT.